The entry below describes one T cell receptor beta chain. The entry originates in a study of PD-L1 blockade in urothelial cancer. Time point reported: peripheral blood 6 weeks after treatment start. The repertoire was sequenced with immunoSEQ multiplex PCR; TCRdb's copy has only in-frame clones and lacks some. The sample holds 35,000 to 55,000 clones, around 80% seen once. Per germline, CDR1 GTSNPN and CDR2 SVGIG (reference sequence). There are 16 residues in the CDR3. V lost 0 bases and J lost 2; bases outside the gene matches: 7. This rearrangement joins TRBV30 to TRBJ2-1, with 7 bases lining up with TRBD1. This clonotype was sampled from a man in his fifties or sixties with urothelial cancer. This specimen consisted of PBMCs, obtained around atezolizumab (anti-PD-L1) treatment. The CDR3 is CAWSVPWDSPYNEQFF. CDR3 coding DNA: TGTGCCTGGAGTGTGCCGTGGGACAGCCCCTACAATGAGCAGTTCTTC.